This T cell receptor (beta chain) appears in the sequencing data of a study of neurological immune-mediated disorders. cDNA was made by 5'RACE with 10-nucleotide random UMIs. TCRdb re-derived calls from the 5' RACE reads in MiXCR, one entry per CDR3 protein. The data hold about 57,000 distinct CDR3 sequences, with about 13% observed a single time. Trimming cost V 4 bases and J 4 bases; bases outside gene matches: 5. Looked up from germline, CDR1 is SGHKS and CDR2 is YYEKEE (reference sequence). CDR3 size: 13 residues. The chain carries TRBV5-5 and TRBJ2-7; TRBD1 aligns across 7 bases. Sample: PBMCs. The clonotype was recovered from a woman aged 55-70 years with HTLV-1-associated myelopathy (HAM/TSP). CDR3 region: CASSTGQSYEQYF. The DNA of the CDR3 is TGTGCCAGCAGCACGGGACAGAGTTACGAGCAGTACTTC.